This entry concerns a single T cell receptor beta chain. Its antigen is undetermined. Measured with immunoSEQ multiplex PCR; TCRdb has only the in-frame clones, and not every one. Of about 35,000 clones in the sample, over 85% were seen once. The CDR3 totals 17 residues. With 4 bases clipped from V and 4 bases from J, the junction kept 11 bases outside the gene matches. CDR1 is SGHTA, CDR2 FQGTGA, per germline. This entry comes from a study of T cells in tuberculosis. Overall study findings and caveats: Active tuberculosis TCR-alpha repertoires lay closer to GMM-specific TCRs than IGRA-negative controls, suggesting clonal expansion. Selection depended on which cryopreserved specimens were available. GEM motif frequencies gave 70% accuracy; the GMM repertoire gave approximately 90%. The TCR-beta difference was not significant; alpha differences partly reflected length.

The chain carries TRBV7-3 and TRBJ2-2; 8 nucleotides align to TRBD2. Material: PBMCs. The sequence was collected from a donor aged 10-29 years with latent tuberculosis or without tuberculosis infection. The CDR3 region has the DNA TGTGCCAGCAGCTCCAACCTCGGGGGGGCGTCCACCGGGGAGCTGTTTTTT. Encoded protein: CASSSNLGGASTGELFF.